The 6 T cell receptor beta chains given below trace back to one sample, sequenced in a study of OX40 agonist ivuxolimab in advanced cancers. Assay: immunoSEQ multiplex PCR; the TCRdb copy retains only in-frame clones and omits some. The table has around 100,000 clones, 80% to 90% seen once. The input for sequencing was CD4+ or CD8+ T cells sorted from blood, taken in a trial of the OX40 agonist ivuxolimab. The receptor source for this set is an adult with an advanced solid tumor such as melanoma, head and neck, liver or kidney cancer.

The J gene is TRBJ2-5, the V gene TRBV7-2; 10 nucleotides agree with TRBD2. CDR1 is SGHTA and CDR2 is FQGNSA in the germline V gene. The CDR3 is 16 residues long. V dropped 2 bases and J dropped 2; count of bases not matched to a gene: 5. The CDR3 DNA reads TGTGCCAGCAGCTTACAAAGCGGGGGGGGACAAGAGACCCAGTACTTC. It specifies CASSLQSGGGQETQYF.

J is TRBJ2-7 and V is TRBV7-9; D could derive from TRBD1 or TRBD2 (6 bases each). Trimming took 5 bases from V and 0 from J, leaving 11 bases between them. The CDR3 contains 14 residues. CDR1 and CDR2 from the germline V gene are SEHNR and FQNEAQ (reference sequence). Written as DNA, the CDR3 is TGTGCCAGCAGCCCCGGAGGGGGCTCCTACGAGCAGTACTTC. This gives the protein CASSPGGGSYEQYF.

The chain carries TRBV5-4 and TRBJ2-7, with TRBD2 matching 7 bases. The CDR3 is 15 amino acids. Losses at the gene ends were 5 bases for V and 3 bases for J; bases not matched to a gene: 11. CDR1 SGHNT and CDR2 YYREEE come from the germline V gene (reference sequence). CDR3 DNA sequence: TGTGCCAGCAGTCTTCCGGGACTAACTTTCTACGAGCAGTACTTC. This codes for CASSLPGLTFYEQYF. Full variable domain (outside the CDR3, taken from reference TRBV5-4 and TRBJ2-7): ETGVTQSPTHLIKTRGQQVTLRCSSQSGHNTVSWYQQALGQGPQFIFQYYREEENGRGNFPPRFSGLQFPNYSSELNVNALELDDSALYLCASSLPGLTFYEQYFGPGTRLTVT.

This clone was detected once. CDR3 sequence: CASKGPYNYGYTF. CDR3 DNA sequence: TGTGCCAGCAAAGGACCGTATAACTATGGCTACACCTTC. This sequence joins TRBV6-5 and TRBJ1-2; no firm D call. The CDR3 runs 13 residues. V gave up 7 bases and J gave up 1 base, with 10 bases separating them. Per germline, CDR1 MNHEY and CDR2 SVGAGI.

The chain employs TRBV4-1 and TRBJ2-1; TRBD1 aligns across 9 bases. V lost 2 bases and J lost 6; bases outside the gene matches: 5. This CDR3 has 15 amino acids. Germline V gene sequence: CDR1 MGHRA, CDR2 YSYEKL. The CDR3 DNA sequence: TGCGCCAGCAGCCAACCGGGACAGGGCCGCAATGAGCAGTTCTTC. Protein: CASSQPGQGRNEQFF.

This sequence joins TRBV18 and TRBJ2-5; D may be TRBD1 (5 bases). V lost 3 bases and J lost 5, with 10 bases in between. The germline V gene encodes CDR1 KGHSH and CDR2 LQKENI. This CDR3 comprises 13 residues. Here the CDR3 DNA reads TGTGCCAGCTCACCGATGCAGGGTGAGACCCAGTACTTC. It yields the protein CASSPMQGETQYF.